The present T cell receptor (beta chain) was sequenced within a study of cytomegalovirus exposure and HLA in healthy donors. As for this clone: Other DNA sequences within the sample encode an identical CDR3.

The repertoire was sequenced with immunoSEQ multiplex PCR; TCRdb's copy has only in-frame clones and lacks some. Altogether 150,000 to 200,000 clones are present, roughly 84% being singletons, with the ten largest covering 2.5% to 3%. The donors were in the approximately 120-subject validation cohort, distinct from the roughly 670-subject first cohort. The CDR3 runs to 14 residues. The germline gives CDR1 SGHAT, CDR2 FQNNGV. V lost 5 bases to trimming and J lost 2 bases; unmatched junction nucleotides: 3. V is TRBV11-2 and J is TRBJ1-5, with TRBD1 matching 7 bases. The sequencing input was PBMCs. This clonotype was sampled from a woman between 18 and 29 years old in good health and CMV-seropositive. The CDR3 loop is CASSLGTGNQPQHF. In nucleotides, the CDR3 is TGTGCCAGCAGCCTAGGGACAGGCAATCAGCCCCAGCATTTT. Looking up the rest from reference TRBV11-2 and TRBJ1-5 gives the full variable domain: EAGVAQSPRYKIIEKRQSVAFWCNPISGHATLYWYQQILGQGPKLLIQFQNNGVVDDSQLPKDRFSAERLKGVDSTLKIQPAKLEDSAVYLCASSLGTGNQPQHFGDGTRLSIL.